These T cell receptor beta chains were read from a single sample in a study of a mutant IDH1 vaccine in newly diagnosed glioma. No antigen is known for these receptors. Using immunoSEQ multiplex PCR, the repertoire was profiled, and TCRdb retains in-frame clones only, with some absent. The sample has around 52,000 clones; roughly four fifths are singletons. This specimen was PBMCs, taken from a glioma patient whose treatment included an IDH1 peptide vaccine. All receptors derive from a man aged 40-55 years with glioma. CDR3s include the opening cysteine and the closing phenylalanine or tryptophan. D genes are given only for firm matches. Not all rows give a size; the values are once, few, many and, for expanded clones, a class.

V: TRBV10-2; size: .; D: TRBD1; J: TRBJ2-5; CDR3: CASSEEWDSQETQYF; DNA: TGCGCCAGCAGTGAGGAGTGGGACAGCCAAGAGACCCAGTACTTC
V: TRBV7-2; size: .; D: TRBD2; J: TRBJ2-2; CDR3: CASTDPGTSITGELFF; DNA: TGTGCCAGCACCGACCCCGGGACTAGTATAACCGGGGAGCTGTTTTTT
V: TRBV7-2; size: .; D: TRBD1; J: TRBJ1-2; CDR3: CASSLSQGAGYTF; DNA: TGTGCCAGCAGCTTAAGTCAGGGGGCTGGCTACACCTTC
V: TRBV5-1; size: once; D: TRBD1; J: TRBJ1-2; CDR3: CASSLGDREGYTF; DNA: TGCGCCAGCAGTCTGGGGGACAGGGAGGGCTACACCTTC
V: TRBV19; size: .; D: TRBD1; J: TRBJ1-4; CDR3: CASSEGGAFEKLFF; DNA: TGTGCCAGTAGCGAAGGGGGCGCGTTTGAAAAACTGTTTTTT
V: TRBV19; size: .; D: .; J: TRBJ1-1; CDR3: CASSIGGSRNTEAFF; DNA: TGTGCCAGTAGTATAGGCGGCTCCCGAAACACTGAGGCTTTCTTT
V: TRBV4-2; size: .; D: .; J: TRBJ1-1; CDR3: CASSQVLLMNTEAFF; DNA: TGTGCCAGCAGCCAAGTACTCTTAATGAACACTGAAGCTTTCTTT
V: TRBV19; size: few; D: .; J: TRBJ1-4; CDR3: CASSNTENEKLFF; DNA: TGTGCCAGTAGTAATACAGAGAATGAAAAACTGTTTTTT
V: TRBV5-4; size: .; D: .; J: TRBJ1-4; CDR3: CASSNRSLWGAQSEKLFF; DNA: TGTGCCAGCAGCAACAGGAGTTTATGGGGAGCGCAGAGTGAAAAACTGTTTTTT
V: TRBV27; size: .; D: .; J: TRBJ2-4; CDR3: CASSLEGGKNIQYF; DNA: TGTGCCAGCAGTTTAGAGGGGGGGAAAAACATTCAGTACTTC
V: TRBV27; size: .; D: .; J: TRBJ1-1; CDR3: CASSPYMNTEAFF; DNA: TGTGCCAGCAGTCCTTACATGAACACTGAAGCTTTCTTT
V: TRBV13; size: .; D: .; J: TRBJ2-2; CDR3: CASSPGRLSDTGELFF; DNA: TGTGCCAGCAGCCCGGGACGGTTGTCTGACACCGGGGAGCTGTTTTTT
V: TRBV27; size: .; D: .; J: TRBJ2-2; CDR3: CASSSEGLAPEGELFF; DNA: TGTGCCAGCAGTAGTGAAGGGCTAGCACCAGAAGGGGAGCTGTTTTTT
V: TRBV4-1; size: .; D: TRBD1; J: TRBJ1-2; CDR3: CASSQAGGGNYGYTF; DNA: TGCGCCAGCAGCCAAGCAGGGGGGGGGAACTATGGCTACACCTTC
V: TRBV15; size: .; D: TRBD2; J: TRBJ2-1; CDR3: CATSRDGLAAPPDNEQFF; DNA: TGTGCCACCAGCAGAGATGGGCTAGCGGCGCCCCCTGATAATGAGCAGTTCTTC
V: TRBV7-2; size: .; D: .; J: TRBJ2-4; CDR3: CASRRGELAKNIQYF; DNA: TGTGCCAGCAGGCGAGGGGAATTAGCCAAAAACATTCAGTACTTC
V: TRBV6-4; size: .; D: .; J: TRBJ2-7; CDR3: CASIHRDWQYF; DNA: TGTGCCAGCATTCACAGGGATTGGCAGTACTTC
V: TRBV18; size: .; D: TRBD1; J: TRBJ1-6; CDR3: CASSRQGKNSPLHF; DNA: TGTGCCAGCTCACGACAGGGTAAAAATTCACCCCTCCACTTT
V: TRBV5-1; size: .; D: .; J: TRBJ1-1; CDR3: CASSRMWGTEAFF; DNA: TGCGCCAGCAGCCGGATGTGGGGCACTGAAGCTTTCTTT
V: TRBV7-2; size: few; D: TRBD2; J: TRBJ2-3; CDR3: CASSPLAGSTDTQYF; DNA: TGTGCCAGCAGCCCCCTAGCGGGTTCCACAGATACGCAGTATTTT
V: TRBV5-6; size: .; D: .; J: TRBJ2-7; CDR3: CASSLRRDPAYEQYF; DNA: TGTGCCAGCAGCTTGAGGCGGGATCCCGCCTACGAGCAGTACTTC
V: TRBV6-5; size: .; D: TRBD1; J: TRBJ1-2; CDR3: CASSSTGAYGYTF; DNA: TGTGCCAGCAGCTCGACAGGGGCCTATGGCTACACCTTC
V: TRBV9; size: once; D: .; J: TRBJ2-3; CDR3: CASSEGGRATYTQYF; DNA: TGTGCCAGCAGCGAGGGGGGTCGGGCCACATATACGCAGTATTTT
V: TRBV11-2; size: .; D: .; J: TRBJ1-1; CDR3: CASSLEWGTEAFF; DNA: TGTGCCAGCAGCTTAGAATGGGGCACTGAAGCTTTCTTT
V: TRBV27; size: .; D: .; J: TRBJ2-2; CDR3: CASSWGQNTGELFF; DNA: TGTGCCAGCAGTTGGGGACAGAACACCGGGGAGCTGTTTTTT
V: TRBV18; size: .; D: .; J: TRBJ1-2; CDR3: CASSPRNRERSYGYTF; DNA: TGTGCCAGCTCACCACGAAACAGGGAGCGTTCCTATGGCTACACCTTC
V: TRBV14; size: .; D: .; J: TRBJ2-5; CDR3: CASSQGQAEETQYF; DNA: TGTGCCAGCAGCCAAGGACAGGCCGAAGAGACCCAGTACTTC
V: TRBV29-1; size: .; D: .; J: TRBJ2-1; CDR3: CSVRRGSYNEQFF; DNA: TGCAGCGTTCGAAGGGGCTCCTACAATGAGCAGTTCTTC
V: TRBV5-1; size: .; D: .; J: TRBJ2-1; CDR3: CASSLGLAAYNEQFF; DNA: TGCGCCAGCAGCTTGGGGTTAGCGGCCTACAATGAGCAGTTCTTC
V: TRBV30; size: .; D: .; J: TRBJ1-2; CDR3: CAWSVVGIYGYTF; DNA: TGTGCCTGGAGTGTGGTGGGGATCTATGGCTACACCTTC
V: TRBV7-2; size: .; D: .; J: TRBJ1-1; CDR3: CASSFRVNTEAFF; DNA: TGTGCCAGCAGCTTTAGGGTGAACACTGAAGCTTTCTTT
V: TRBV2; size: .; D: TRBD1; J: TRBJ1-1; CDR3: CATKLTGDGTEAFF; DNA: TGTGCCACCAAACTCACAGGGGATGGCACTGAAGCTTTCTTT
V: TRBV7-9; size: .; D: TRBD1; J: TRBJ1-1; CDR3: CASSTQGATEAFF; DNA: TGTGCCAGCAGCACTCAGGGGGCAACTGAAGCTTTCTTT
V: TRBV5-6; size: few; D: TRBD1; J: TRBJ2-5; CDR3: CASSGWGTAEGETQYF; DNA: TGTGCCAGCAGCGGGTGGGGGACAGCCGAAGGAGAGACCCAGTACTTC
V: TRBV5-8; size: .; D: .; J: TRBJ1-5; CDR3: CASSFRSNQPQHF; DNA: TGTGCCAGCAGCTTTCGTAGCAATCAGCCCCAGCATTTT
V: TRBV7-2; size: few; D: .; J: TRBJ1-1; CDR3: CASSQGHRRPNEAFF; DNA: TGTGCCAGCAGCCAGGGACATAGACGGCCCAATGAAGCTTTCTTT
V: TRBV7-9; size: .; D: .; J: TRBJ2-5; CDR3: CASSFTETQYF; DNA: TGTGCCAGCAGCTTCACCGAGACCCAGTACTTC
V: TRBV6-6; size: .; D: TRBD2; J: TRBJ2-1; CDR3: CASSYIGRGPNNEQFF; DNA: TGTGCCAGCAGTTACATAGGGAGGGGCCCCAACAATGAGCAGTTCTTC
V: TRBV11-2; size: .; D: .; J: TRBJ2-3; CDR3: CASSLDQEDTQYF; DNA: TGTGCCAGCAGCTTAGATCAGGAAGATACGCAGTATTTT
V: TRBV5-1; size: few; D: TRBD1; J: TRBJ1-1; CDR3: CASSGQGGSLTEAFF; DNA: TGCGCCAGCTCGGGACAGGGGGGAAGTCTCACTGAAGCTTTCTTT
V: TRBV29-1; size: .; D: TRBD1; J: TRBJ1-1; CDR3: CSARTGLNTEAFF; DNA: TGCAGCGCGCGGACAGGTTTGAACACTGAAGCTTTCTTT
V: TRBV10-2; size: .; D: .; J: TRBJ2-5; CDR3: CASSPTVLRETQYF; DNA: TGCGCCAGCAGCCCCACTGTCTTGCGGGAGACCCAGTACTTC
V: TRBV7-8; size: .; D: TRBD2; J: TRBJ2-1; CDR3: CASSWIIAGEGNEQFF; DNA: TGTGCCAGCAGCTGGATTATAGCGGGAGAAGGCAATGAGCAGTTCTTC
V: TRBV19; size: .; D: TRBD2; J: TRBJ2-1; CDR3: CASSPQGLAGGSSYNEQFF; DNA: TGTGCCAGTAGTCCCCAGGGACTAGCGGGAGGATCCTCCTACAATGAGCAGTTCTTC
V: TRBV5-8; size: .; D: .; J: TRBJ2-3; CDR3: CASTPSGYYTTDTQYF; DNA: TGTGCCAGCACCCCGTCCGGCTATTATACGACAGATACGCAGTATTTT
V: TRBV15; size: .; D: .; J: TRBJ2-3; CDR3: CATSRGPPFADTQYF; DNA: TGTGCCACCAGCAGAGGACCCCCTTTCGCAGATACGCAGTATTTT
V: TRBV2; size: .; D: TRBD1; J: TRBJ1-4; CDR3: CASSETQTGGKAELFF; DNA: TGTGCCAGCAGTGAAACCCAGACAGGGGGGAAGGCGGAACTGTTTTTT
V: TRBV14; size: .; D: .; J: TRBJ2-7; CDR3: CASSRISLGDGATYEQYF; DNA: TGTGCCAGCAGCCGCATATCCCTAGGCGACGGAGCTACCTACGAGCAGTACTTC
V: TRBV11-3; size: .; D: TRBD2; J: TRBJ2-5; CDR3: CTSQEAGGGETQYF; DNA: TGTACCAGCCAAGAAGCGGGAGGGGGAGAGACCCAGTACTTC
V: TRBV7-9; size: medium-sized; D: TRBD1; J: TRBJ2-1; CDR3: CASSQGASDEQFF; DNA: TGTGCCAGCAGCCAGGGGGCTAGCGATGAGCAGTTCTTC
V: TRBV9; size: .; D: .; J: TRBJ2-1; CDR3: CASSLLNPGLNNEQFF; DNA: TGTGCCAGCAGCTTACTTAACCCGGGACTGAACAATGAGCAGTTCTTC
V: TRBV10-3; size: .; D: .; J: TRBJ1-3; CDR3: CATAGAVGGNTIYF; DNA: TGTGCCACCGCGGGGGCGGTAGGGGGAAACACCATATATTTT
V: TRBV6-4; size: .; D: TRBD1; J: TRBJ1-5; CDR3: CASSVTGDGSPQHF; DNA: TGTGCCAGCAGTGTGACAGGGGACGGCTCTCCCCAGCATTTT
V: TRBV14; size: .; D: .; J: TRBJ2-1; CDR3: CASSRGIYNEQFF; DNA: TGTGCCAGCAGCCGGGGGATTTACAATGAGCAGTTCTTC
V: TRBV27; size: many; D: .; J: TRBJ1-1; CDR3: CASSLFGPRGYTEAFF; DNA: TGTGCCAGCAGTTTGTTTGGCCCCCGGGGATACACTGAAGCTTTCTTT